The 14 T cell receptor beta chains given below trace back to one sample, sequenced in a study of CD8+ T cells in alopecia areata. Treatment in this sample: oral pan-JAK inhibitor, 5-10 mg twice daily. RNA, once extracted, was reverse transcribed into cDNA for use as the sequencing template. Generated by immunoSEQ multiplex PCR, the TCRdb table keeps only in-frame clones and is missing some. The sample consists of approximately 120,000 clones, roughly 57% of them appearing once. The material sequenced was CD4+ T cells sorted from blood, taken at week 4, from a patient treated with tofacitinib. These receptors all come from a human donor with alopecia areata.

The rearrangement uses TRBV7-2 and TRBJ2-5; TRBD2 matches at 8 bases. There are 16 residues in the CDR3. Trimming at V came to 5 bases and at J to 5 bases, leaving 13 bases not matched to a gene. Looked up from germline, CDR1 is SGHTA and CDR2 is FQGNSA. In DNA, the CDR3 is TGTGCCAGCAGCCAAAGCGGACTAGCCGGAGGGGAGACCCAGTACTTC. As protein: CASSQSGLAGGETQYF.

The chain carries TRBV10-3 and TRBJ2-6; D is uncertain. V was cut by 2 bases and J by 2 bases, with 7 bases left in between. This CDR3 is 15 amino acids long. Per germline, CDR1 ENHRY and CDR2 SYGVKD. The CDR3 here is CAISEQEPGANVLTF. The CDR3 DNA reads as TGTGCCATCAGTGAGCAGGAACCTGGGGCCAACGTCCTGACTTTC.

This chain uses TRBV29-1 with TRBJ1-1, with D maybe TRBD1 (6 bases). The CDR3 has 12 residues. V dropped 5 bases and J dropped 10 bases, with 17 bases sitting between them. Germline V lookup: CDR1 SQVTM, CDR2 ANQGSEA. The DNA for the CDR3 is TGCAGCGTTCTGACGGGGGGCCTCGGAGCTTTCTTT. Protein sequence: CSVLTGGLGAFF. Full variable domain (rest looked up from reference TRBV29-1 and TRBJ1-1): SAVISQKPSRDICQRGTSLTIQCQVDSQVTMMFWYRQQPGQSLTLIATANQGSEATYESGFVIDKFPISRPNLTFSTLTVSNMSPEDSSIYLCSVLTGGLGAFFGQGTRLTVV.

This sequence joins TRBV29-1 and TRBJ1-1; 11 bases align to TRBD1. This CDR3 region has 10 residues. V lost 7 bases to trimming and J lost 11 bases; unmatched junction nucleotides: 3. The germline gives CDR1 SQVTM, CDR2 ANQGSEA. CDR3 protein: CSAGQGGAFF. The CDR3 DNA follows: TGCAGCGCGGGACAGGGGGGGGCTTTCTTT.

The rearrangement uses TRBV29-1 and TRBJ1-2; D is perhaps TRBD1 (6 bases). The CDR3 runs to 13 residues. Per germline, CDR1 SQVTM and CDR2 ANQGSEA. The V end lost 4 bases, the J end lost 3 bases, and 12 bases lay between the germline ends. The CDR3 sequence: CSVGLGADYGYTF. In DNA, the CDR3 is TGCAGCGTTGGTCTGGGGGCCGACTATGGCTACACCTTC.

This chain links TRBV28 with TRBJ1-5, with D unclear. The CDR3 length is 13 residues. V gave up 2 bases and J gave up 0 bases, with 2 bases separating them. CDR1 MDHEN and CDR2 SYDVKM come from the germline V gene. Written as DNA, the CDR3 is TGTGCCAGCAGTTTAGATAGCAATCAGCCCCAGCATTTT. It encodes CASSLDSNQPQHF.

V is TRBV4-3 and J is TRBJ2-1; 9 bases are a match to TRBD1. The V gene end was trimmed by 0 bases and the J gene end by 4 bases; junction bases not matched to a gene: 7. CDR1 LGHNA and CDR2 YSLEER come from the germline V gene. This CDR3 is built from 17 residues. CDR3 DNA sequence: TGCGCCAGCAGCCAAGATTGGGGACAGGGTCCTTACAATGAGCAGTTCTTC. Its protein is CASSQDWGQGPYNEQFF.

The chain employs TRBV4-1 and TRBJ1-2; tentative D call: TRBD1 (5 bases). Trimming took off 4 bases at V and 2 bases at J, with 8 bases between the two ends. Per the germline V gene, CDR1 is MGHRA and CDR2 is YSYEKL. CDR3 length: 13 amino acids. The CDR3 sequence: CASSPTVNYGYTF. CDR3 DNA sequence: TGCGCCAGCAGCCCGACAGTAAACTATGGCTACACCTTC.

This clone was seen just once. The rearrangement joins TRBV5-6 to TRBJ1-2; D not resolved. The V gene's germline CDR1 is SGHDT and CDR2 YYEEEE. The CDR3 totals 15 residues. The V gene lost 2 bases and the J gene lost 0 bases, with 11 bases spanning the gap. CDR3 region: CASSLGRMSNYGYTF. DNA for the CDR3: TGTGCCAGCAGCTTAGGGAGGATGTCTAACTATGGCTACACCTTC.

This chain joins TRBV5-1 and TRBJ2-6; 8 bases are a match to TRBD2. This CDR3 is built from 16 residues. Germline-derived CDR1 and CDR2 are SGHRS and YFSETQ. J gave up 1 base and V 0 bases, and 0 bases lay outside the gene matches. CDR3 protein: CASSLVAGSGANVLTF. Here the CDR3 DNA reads TGCGCCAGCAGCTTGGTAGCGGGGTCTGGGGCCAACGTCCTGACTTTC.

The rearrangement joins TRBV9 to TRBJ2-4; possible D gene TRBD1, 5 bases. CDR3 length equals 11 residues. V lost 4 bases and J lost 7, with 6 bases in between. Germline V CDR1 and CDR2: SGDLS, YYNGEE. The CDR3 here is CASSSGNIQYF. The CDR3 DNA follows: TGTGCCAGCAGCTCAGGGAACATTCAGTACTTC.

The chain recombines TRBV29-1 with TRBJ1-1, with D perhaps matching TRBD1 (5 bases). This CDR3 has 15 residues. V was shortened by 5 bases and J by 3 bases, with 19 bases between the two germline ends. Germline V lookup: CDR1 SQVTM, CDR2 ANQGSEA. The CDR3 region is CSVIGIGIRDTEAFF. DNA of the CDR3: TGCAGCGTTATAGGAATAGGCATCAGGGACACTGAAGCTTTCTTT.

The gene calls are TRBV2 and TRBJ1-5, with D maybe TRBD1 (5 bases). The CDR3 contains 14 residues. Trimming removed 0 bases at V and 2 bases at J, with 5 bases between. CDR1 and CDR2 (germline): SNHLY, FYNNEI. CDR3 coding DNA: TGTGCCAGCAGTGAAGCGACAGGCAATCAGCCCCAGCATTTT. Protein: CASSEATGNQPQHF.

This clone appeared a single time. The genes are TRBV7-2 and TRBJ2-7, with 8 positions matching TRBD2. Germline V lookup: CDR1 SGHTA, CDR2 FQGNSA. This CDR3 is 16 amino acids long. V trimming: 3 bases; J trimming: 1 base; junction bases outside the gene matches: 8. The CDR3 spells CASSFGAGVSSYEQYF. Written as DNA, the CDR3 is TGTGCCAGCAGCTTTGGAGCGGGAGTGTCATCCTACGAGCAGTACTTC.